A selection of T cell receptor beta chains follows, all from one sample in a study of identical twins. TCRdb analysed the 5' RACE reads with MiXCR anew, one entry per CDR3 protein. The profile shows 550,000 to 800,000 distinct CDR3 sequences, less than 9% of them singletons. These data also featured in a second study, about yellow fever vaccine responses in identical twins.

The sequenced sample consisted of PBMCs. The receptor set was obtained from a woman younger than 30 in good health. Both conserved end residues are part of each CDR3. A D gene is named only where the DNA matches it firmly. Clone size is not always given. Where it is, it says once, few, many or a class for expanded clones.

>TRBJ2-7|TRBD1|many|TRBV20-1
CSAEMGQSYEQYF
TGCAGTGCTGAGATGGGACAGTCCTACGAGCAGTACTTC
>TRBJ2-1|TRBD2|many|TRBV4-2
CASSQDPGERGGEQFF
TGTGCCAGCAGCCAAGATCCGGGAGAACGCGGGGGTGAGCAGTTCTTC
>TRBJ2-7|TRBD2|many|TRBV12-3/TRBV12-4
CASSHTGTTYEQYF
TGTGCCAGCAGCCATACTGGGACTACCTACGAGCAGTACTTC
>TRBJ2-2|TRBD1|many|TRBV11-2
CASSLDRGPGELFF
TGTGCCAGCAGCTTAGATAGGGGGCCCGGGGAGCTGTTTTTT
>TRBJ1-1|NA|NA|TRBV20-1
CSARGEDPFTEAFF
TGCAGTGCCAGAGGTGAGGATCCTTTCACTGAAGCTTTCTTT
>TRBJ2-5|TRBD2|many|TRBV6-1
CASRSGLAQTQYF
TGTGCCAGCAGAAGCGGACTAGCCCAGACCCAGTACTTC
>TRBJ2-1|NA|NA|TRBV10-3
CATEDAVLLNEQFF
TGTGCCACCGAGGACGCCGTCCTCCTCAATGAGCAGTTCTTC
>TRBJ2-1|TRBD2|many|TRBV27
CASSLPRLAGGDEQFF
TGTGCCAGCAGTCTACCCCGACTAGCGGGTGGGGATGAGCAGTTCTTC
>TRBJ2-3|TRBD2|many|TRBV5-1
CASRRTSARGSAF
TGCGCCAGCAGAAGGACTAGCGCCCGTGGGTCCGCCTTT
>TRBJ2-3|TRBD2|NA|TRBV6-1
CASSRWLAVTDTQYF
TGTGCCAGCAGTAGGTGGCTAGCGGTCACAGATACGCAGTATTTT
>TRBJ2-1|TRBD2|NA|TRBV4-1
CASSQNSGTNSYNEQFF
TGCGCCAGCAGCCAAAACTCCGGGACTAACTCCTACAATGAGCAGTTCTTC
>TRBJ2-5|TRBD2|NA|TRBV7-9
CASSGVGLADQETQYF
TGTGCCAGCAGCGGCGTGGGACTAGCGGACCAAGAGACCCAGTACTTC
>TRBJ1-5|NA|many|TRBV20-1
CSARSAVGIQPQHF
TGCAGTGCTAGAAGCGCGGTAGGTATTCAGCCCCAGCATTTT
>TRBJ2-1|NA|NA|TRBV12-3/TRBV12-4
CASSFGGLRDEQFF
TGTGCCAGCAGTTTCGGGGGCCTTCGCGATGAGCAGTTCTTC
>TRBJ2-3|TRBD1|few|TRBV12-3/TRBV12-4
CASSPNRGRSTDTQYF
TGTGCCAGCAGCCCAAACAGGGGGCGAAGCACAGATACGCAGTATTTT
>TRBJ1-4|NA|few|TRBV7-8
CASSSVGGNEKLFF
TGTGCCAGCAGCTCCGTGGGTGGGAATGAAAAACTGTTTTTT
>TRBJ2-7|TRBD2|NA|TRBV14
CASSPPGLAAEQYF
TGTGCCAGCAGCCCACCGGGACTAGCGGCCGAGCAGTACTTC
>TRBJ2-1|TRBD2|NA|TRBV2
CASSDSGRAGNEQFF
TGTGCCAGCAGTGATAGCGGGAGGGCCGGCAATGAGCAGTTCTTC
>TRBJ1-1|NA|few|TRBV11-1
CASSKATGTEAFF
TGTGCCAGCAGCAAAGCGACGGGGACTGAAGCTTTCTTT
>TRBJ2-3|TRBD1|few|TRBV9
CASSTDRDRGGDTQYF
TGTGCCAGCAGCACAGACCGGGACAGGGGAGGAGATACGCAGTATTTT
>TRBJ1-1|NA|few|TRBV20-1
CSALGHLNTEAFF
TGCAGTGCTTTAGGACACTTGAACACTGAAGCTTTCTTT
>TRBJ1-2|NA|many|TRBV12-3/TRBV12-4
CASSLFAGGYTF
TGTGCCAGCAGTTTATTTGCGGGTGGCTACACCTTC
>TRBJ2-5|NA|few|TRBV29-1
CSVDGSQKYQETQYF
TGCAGCGTTGATGGCAGCCAGAAGTACCAAGAGACCCAGTACTTC
>TRBJ2-3|TRBD2|NA|TRBV7-8
CASSPGPAGGFDTQYF
TGTGCCAGCAGCCCCGGCCCAGCGGGGGGATTCGATACGCAGTATTTT
>TRBJ2-2|TRBD1|many|TRBV12-3/TRBV12-4
CASSADRVTGELFF
TGTGCCAGCAGTGCGGACAGGGTAACCGGGGAGCTGTTTTTT
>TRBJ2-5|NA|NA|TRBV5-1
CASAKGRAQETQYF
TGCGCCAGCGCTAAGGGTCGAGCGCAAGAGACCCAGTACTTC
>TRBJ1-2|NA|few|TRBV7-6
CASSLAPPGGNYGYTF
TGTGCCAGCAGCTTAGCCCCCCCGGGGGGCAACTATGGCTACACCTTC
>TRBJ1-2|TRBD1|NA|TRBV7-9
CASSLAGTGTSYGYTF
TGTGCCAGCAGCTTAGCCGGGACAGGAACTTCCTATGGCTACACCTTC
>TRBJ2-1|NA|NA|TRBV28
CASRVWDNEQFF
TGTGCCAGCAGGGTTTGGGACAATGAGCAGTTCTTC
>TRBJ1-3|NA|NA|TRBV20-1
CSARRGGSGNTIYF
TGCAGTGCTAGACGCGGGGGCTCTGGAAACACCATATATTTT
>TRBJ1-6|NA|NA|TRBV6-1
CASTVFGLGSSPLHF
TGTGCCAGCACTGTCTTCGGGTTAGGCTCTTCACCCCTCCACTTT
>TRBJ2-3|NA|few|TRBV24-1
CATRARDGGDTQYF
TGTGCCACCAGAGCGAGGGATGGTGGAGATACGCAGTATTTT
>TRBJ2-3|NA|many|TRBV12-3/TRBV12-4
CASSLPGADTQYF
TGTGCCAGCAGCCTCCCCGGCGCAGATACGCAGTATTTT
>TRBJ2-3|TRBD2|many|TRBV28
CASSWQLAGHTDTQYF
TGTGCCAGCAGTTGGCAACTAGCGGGGCACACAGATACGCAGTATTTT
>TRBJ2-3|NA|many|TRBV2
CASSDARSDTQYF
TGTGCCAGCAGTGATGCGCGTTCAGATACGCAGTATTTT
>TRBJ2-7|TRBD2|NA|TRBV11-3
CASSSYSGGASSYEQYF
TGTGCCAGCAGCTCGTACTCGGGGGGAGCAAGCTCCTACGAGCAGTACTTC
>TRBJ2-3|TRBD2|few|TRBV6-5
CASSPSGGGPGDTQYF
TGTGCCAGCAGTCCCTCGGGGGGAGGGCCCGGAGATACGCAGTATTTT
>TRBJ1-1|TRBD1|NA|TRBV29-1
CSVGQGGNTEAFF
TGCAGCGTTGGACAGGGGGGGAACACTGAAGCTTTCTTT
>TRBJ2-3|TRBD2|NA|TRBV5-1
CASSTLAGGEEDTQYF
TGCGCCAGCAGCACGTTAGCGGGGGGAGAGGAAGATACGCAGTATTTT
>TRBJ2-5|TRBD2|few|TRBV24-1
CATSDLRGGRETQYF
TGTGCCACCAGTGATTTGCGGGGGGGGCGGGAGACCCAGTACTTC
>TRBJ1-4|TRBD1|NA|TRBV7-8
CASSPDRVGFEKLFF
TGTGCCAGCAGCCCGGACAGGGTTGGGTTCGAAAAACTGTTTTTT
>TRBJ2-6|NA|few|TRBV6-1
CASSSRYNSGANVLTF
TGTGCCAGCAGCTCCCGCTATAACTCTGGGGCCAACGTCCTGACTTTC
>TRBJ2-1|TRBD2|NA|TRBV12-3/TRBV12-4
CASSLGTSVEQFF
TGTGCCAGCAGTCTAGGGACTAGCGTCGAGCAGTTCTTC
>TRBJ2-3|NA|few|TRBV7-9
CASSLTSGLGDTQYF
TGTGCCAGCAGCTTAACATCTGGGTTGGGAGATACGCAGTATTTT
>TRBJ2-3|TRBD2|NA|TRBV5-1
CASRSLAGGRTDTQYF
TGCGCCAGCAGAAGTCTAGCGGGAGGGCGCACAGATACGCAGTATTTT
>TRBJ2-7|NA|few|TRBV3-1
CASSSGTPNEQYF
TGTGCCAGCAGCTCCGGGACTCCCAACGAGCAGTACTTC
>TRBJ2-1|TRBD1|few|TRBV20-1
CSASVYDRGYNEQFF
TGCAGTGCTAGTGTTTATGACAGGGGCTACAATGAGCAGTTCTTC
>TRBJ1-1|NA|many|TRBV28
CASSPPPSERAFF
TGTGCCAGCAGTCCGCCACCCTCGGAGAGAGCTTTCTTT
>TRBJ2-7|TRBD2|few|TRBV18
CASSPNPGGKIYEQYF
TGTGCCAGCTCACCAAATCCGGGAGGTAAAATCTACGAGCAGTACTTC
>TRBJ2-1|NA|many|TRBV7-3
CASSTGGPNEQFF
TGTGCCAGCAGCACCGGGGGGCCCAATGAGCAGTTCTTC
>TRBJ2-2|NA|NA|TRBV5-1
CASSSGTDLRNGELFF
TGCGCCAGCAGCTCAGGGACCGACCTTCGGAATGGGGAGCTGTTTTTT
>TRBJ1-2|NA|few|TRBV29-1
CSVEDRIGYTF
TGCAGCGTTGAAGATAGGATCGGCTACACCTTC
>TRBJ2-1|NA|few|TRBV28
CASRVGLASYNEQFF
TGTGCCAGCAGAGTAGGGCTAGCGTCATACAATGAGCAGTTCTTC
>TRBJ2-7|NA|NA|TRBV20-1
CSAVVGGQWQYF
TGCAGTGCCGTAGTTGGGGGTCAGTGGCAGTACTTC
>TRBJ2-7|NA|NA|TRBV6-5
CASSYSYEAVEQYF
TGTGCCAGCAGTTACTCATATGAAGCGGTCGAGCAGTACTTC
>TRBJ1-1|NA|NA|TRBV11-2
CASSLVPRFGGRNTEAFF
TGTGCCAGCAGCTTAGTTCCCCGATTTGGAGGGAGGAACACTGAAGCTTTCTTT
>TRBJ1-6|NA|NA|TRBV15
CATSIESTGIGSPLHF
TGTGCCACCAGCATTGAAAGTACAGGGATTGGTTCACCCCTCCACTTT
>TRBJ1-5|NA|few|TRBV28
CASSLWVGDSNQPQHF
TGTGCCAGCAGTTTATGGGTAGGGGATAGCAATCAGCCCCAGCATTTT